The T cell receptor beta chain described here comes from a study of cytomegalovirus exposure and HLA in healthy donors. This clone showed up just a few times. The PCR made use of 60 Vbeta and 13 Jbeta primers. Clones were read by immunoSEQ multiplex PCR, and TCRdb kept only the in-frame ones, dropping some. The sample lists 90,000 to 130,000 clones, roughly 83% seen once, with around 3% in the top ten. The sequence was collected from a woman younger than 35 in good health and CMV-seropositive. The sample was PBMCs.

The CDR3 loop reads CASSLSGHNEQFF. CDR3 sequence (DNA): TGTGCCAGCAGCTTGTCAGGGCACAATGAGCAGTTCTTC. V usage is TRBV5-4 and J usage is TRBJ2-1, with D possibly matching TRBD1 (5 bases). From germline, CDR1 is SGHNT and CDR2 YYREEE (reference sequence). The CDR3 has 13 residues. V lost 1 base to trimming and J lost 5 bases, with 7 bases between them.